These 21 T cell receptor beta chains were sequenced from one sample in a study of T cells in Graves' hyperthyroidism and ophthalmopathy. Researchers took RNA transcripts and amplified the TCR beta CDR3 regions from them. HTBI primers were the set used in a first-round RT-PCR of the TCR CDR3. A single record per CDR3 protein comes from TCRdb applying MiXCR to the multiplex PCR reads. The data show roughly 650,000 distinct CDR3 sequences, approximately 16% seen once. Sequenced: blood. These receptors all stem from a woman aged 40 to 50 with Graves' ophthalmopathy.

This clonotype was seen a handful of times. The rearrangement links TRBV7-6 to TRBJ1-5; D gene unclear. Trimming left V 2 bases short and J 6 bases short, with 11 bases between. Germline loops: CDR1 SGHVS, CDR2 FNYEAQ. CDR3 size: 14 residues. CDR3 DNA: TGTGCCAGCAGCTTAAGCGCTAATGGTCAGCCCCAGCATTTT. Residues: CASSLSANGQPQHF. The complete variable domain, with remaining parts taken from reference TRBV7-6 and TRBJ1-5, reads GAGVSQSPRYKVTKRGQDVALRCDPISGHVSLYWYRQALGQGPEFLTYFNYEAQQDKSGLPNDRFSAERPEGSISTLTIQRTEQRDSAMYRCASSLSANGQPQHFGDGTRLSIL.

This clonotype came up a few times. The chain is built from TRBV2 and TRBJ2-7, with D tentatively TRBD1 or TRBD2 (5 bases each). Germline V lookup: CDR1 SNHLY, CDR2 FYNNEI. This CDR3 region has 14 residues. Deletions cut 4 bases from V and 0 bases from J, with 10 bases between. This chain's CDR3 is CASSGGRISYEQYF. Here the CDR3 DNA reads TGTGCCAGCAGTGGGGGACGGATCTCCTACGAGCAGTACTTC.

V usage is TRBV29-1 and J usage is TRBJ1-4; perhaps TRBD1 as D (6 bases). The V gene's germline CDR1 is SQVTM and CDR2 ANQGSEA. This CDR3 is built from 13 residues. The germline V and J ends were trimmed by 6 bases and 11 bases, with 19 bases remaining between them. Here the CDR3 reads CSVVDRTTGKLFF. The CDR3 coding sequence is TGCAGCGTGGTTGACAGGACCACTGGTAAACTGTTTTTT.

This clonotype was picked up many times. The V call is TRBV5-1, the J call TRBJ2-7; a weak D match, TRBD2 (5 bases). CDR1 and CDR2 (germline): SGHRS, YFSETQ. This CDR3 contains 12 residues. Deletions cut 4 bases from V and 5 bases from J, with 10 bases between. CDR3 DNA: TGCGCCAGCAGCAGGCCCGGGGACGAGCAGTACTTC. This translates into CASSRPGDEQYF. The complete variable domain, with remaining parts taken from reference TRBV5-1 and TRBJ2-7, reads KAGVTQTPRYLIKTRGQQVTLSCSPISGHRSVSWYQQTPGQGLQFLFEYFSETQRNKGNFPGRFSGRQFSNSRSEMNVSTLELGDSALYLCASSRPGDEQYFGPGTRLTVT.

The CDR3, as DNA: TGCAGTGCTAGTCTCCAGCAGAACATTCAGTACTTC. Encoded protein: CSASLQQNIQYF. The chain carries TRBV20-1 and TRBJ2-4; D is ambiguous. The germline V and J ends were trimmed by 3 bases and 7 bases, with 10 bases remaining between them. This CDR3 contains 12 residues. Germline assignment: CDR1 DFQATT and CDR2 SNEGSKA (reference sequence).

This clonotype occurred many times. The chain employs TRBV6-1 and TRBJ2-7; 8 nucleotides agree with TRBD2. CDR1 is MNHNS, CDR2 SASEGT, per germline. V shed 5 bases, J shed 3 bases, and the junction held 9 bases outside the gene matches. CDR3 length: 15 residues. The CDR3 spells CASSLRTSPGYEQYF. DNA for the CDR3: TGTGCCAGCAGTCTTCGGACTAGCCCTGGCTACGAGCAGTACTTC.

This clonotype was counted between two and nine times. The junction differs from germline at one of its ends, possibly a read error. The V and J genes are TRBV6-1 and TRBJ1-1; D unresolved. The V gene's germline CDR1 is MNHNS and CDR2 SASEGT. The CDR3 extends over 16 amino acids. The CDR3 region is CANSPSWTVSNTEAFF. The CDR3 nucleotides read TGTGCCAACAGTCCCAGTTGGACGGTCTCGAACACTGAAGCTTTCTTT.

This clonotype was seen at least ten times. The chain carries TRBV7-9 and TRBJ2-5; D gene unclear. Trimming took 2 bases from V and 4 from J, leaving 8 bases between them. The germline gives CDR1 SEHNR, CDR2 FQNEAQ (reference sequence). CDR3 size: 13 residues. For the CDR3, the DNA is TGTGCCAGCAGCTTAAAGGTGGGAGAGACCCAGTACTTC. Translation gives CASSLKVGETQYF.

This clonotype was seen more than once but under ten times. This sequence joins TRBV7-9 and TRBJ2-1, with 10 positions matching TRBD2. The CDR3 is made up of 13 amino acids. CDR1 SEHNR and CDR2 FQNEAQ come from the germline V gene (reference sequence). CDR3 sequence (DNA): TGTGCAGGGGGGCTAGCGGGAGTCCTTGAGCAGTTCTTC. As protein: CAGGLAGVLEQFF.

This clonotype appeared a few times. The CDR3 DNA sequence: TGTGCCAGCAGCCATGAGACAGGGAGAGGCTCGGGCTACACCTTC. It translates to CASSHETGRGSGYTF. This chain links TRBV7-6 with TRBJ1-2; 7 bases match TRBD1. CDR1 is SGHVS and CDR2 is FNYEAQ in the germline V gene. Germline trimming cut 5 bases from V and 8 bases from J; bases unmatched to any gene: 14. The CDR3 contains 15 residues.

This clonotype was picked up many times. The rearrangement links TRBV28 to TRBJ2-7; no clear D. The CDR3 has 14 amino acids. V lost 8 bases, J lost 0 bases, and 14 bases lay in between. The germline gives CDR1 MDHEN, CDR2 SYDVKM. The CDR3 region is CASANVLNSYEQYF. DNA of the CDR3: TGTGCCAGCGCAAACGTACTTAACTCCTACGAGCAGTACTTC.

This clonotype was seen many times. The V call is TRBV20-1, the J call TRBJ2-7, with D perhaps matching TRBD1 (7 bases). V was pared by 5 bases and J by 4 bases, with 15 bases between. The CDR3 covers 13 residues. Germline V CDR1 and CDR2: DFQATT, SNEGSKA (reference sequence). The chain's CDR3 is CSAPSTGRYEQYF. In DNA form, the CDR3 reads TGCAGTGCTCCCTCGACAGGGAGGTACGAGCAGTACTTC.

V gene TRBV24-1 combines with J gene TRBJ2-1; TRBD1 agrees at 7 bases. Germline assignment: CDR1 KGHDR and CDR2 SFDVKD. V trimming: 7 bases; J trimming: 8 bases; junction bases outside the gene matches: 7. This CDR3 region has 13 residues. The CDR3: CATSGQAGDEQFF. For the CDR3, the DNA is TGTGCCACCAGCGGACAGGCGGGCGATGAGCAGTTCTTC.

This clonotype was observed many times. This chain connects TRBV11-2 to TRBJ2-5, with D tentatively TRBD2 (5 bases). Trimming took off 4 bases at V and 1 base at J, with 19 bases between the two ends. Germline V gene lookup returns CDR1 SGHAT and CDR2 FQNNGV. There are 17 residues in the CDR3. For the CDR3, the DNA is TGTGCCAGCAGCTCGAGGGCCCCGCGACTACCCCAAGAGACCCAGTACTTC. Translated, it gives CASSSRAPRLPQETQYF.

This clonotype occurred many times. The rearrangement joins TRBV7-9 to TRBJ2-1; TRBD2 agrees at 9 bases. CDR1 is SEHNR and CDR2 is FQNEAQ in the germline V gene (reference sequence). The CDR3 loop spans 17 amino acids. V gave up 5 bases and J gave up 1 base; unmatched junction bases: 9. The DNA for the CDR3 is TGTGCCAGCAGCGGACTAACCAGCGGGAGGTCCTACAATGAGCAGTTCTTC. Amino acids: CASSGLTSGRSYNEQFF.

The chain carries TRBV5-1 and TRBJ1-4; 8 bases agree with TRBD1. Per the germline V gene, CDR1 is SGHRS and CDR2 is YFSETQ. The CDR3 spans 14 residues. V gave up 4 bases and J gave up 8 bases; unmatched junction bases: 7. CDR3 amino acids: CASSRGQGEEKLFF. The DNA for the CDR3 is TGCGCCAGCAGCCGCGGACAGGGTGAGGAAAAACTGTTTTTT.

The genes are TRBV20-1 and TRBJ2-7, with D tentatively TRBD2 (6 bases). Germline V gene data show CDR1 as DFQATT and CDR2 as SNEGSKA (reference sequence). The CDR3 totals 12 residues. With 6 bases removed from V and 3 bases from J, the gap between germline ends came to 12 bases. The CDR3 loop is CSAGGLDYEQYF. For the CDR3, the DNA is TGCAGTGCCGGGGGACTGGACTACGAGCAGTACTTC.

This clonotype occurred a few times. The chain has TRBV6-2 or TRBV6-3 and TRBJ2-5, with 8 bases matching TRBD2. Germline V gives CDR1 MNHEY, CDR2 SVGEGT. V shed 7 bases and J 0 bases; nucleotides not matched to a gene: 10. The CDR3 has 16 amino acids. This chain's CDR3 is CASKSLIAGNQETQYF. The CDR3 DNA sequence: TGTGCCAGCAAAAGCCTCATAGCGGGAAACCAAGAGACCCAGTACTTC.

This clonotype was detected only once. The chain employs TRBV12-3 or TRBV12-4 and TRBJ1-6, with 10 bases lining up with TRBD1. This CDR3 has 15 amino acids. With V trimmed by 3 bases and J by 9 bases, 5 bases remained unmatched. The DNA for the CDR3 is TGTGCCAGCAGTTTTACCGGGACAGGGGTTTCACCCCTCCACTTT. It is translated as CASSFTGTGVSPLHF.

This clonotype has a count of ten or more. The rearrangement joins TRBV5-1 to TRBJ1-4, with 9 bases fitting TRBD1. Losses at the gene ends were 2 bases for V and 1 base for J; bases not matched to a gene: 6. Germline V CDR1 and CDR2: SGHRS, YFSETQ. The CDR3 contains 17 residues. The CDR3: CASSLQGAGITNEKLFF. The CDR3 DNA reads TGCGCCAGCAGCTTACAGGGGGCTGGAATAACTAATGAAAAACTGTTTTTT.

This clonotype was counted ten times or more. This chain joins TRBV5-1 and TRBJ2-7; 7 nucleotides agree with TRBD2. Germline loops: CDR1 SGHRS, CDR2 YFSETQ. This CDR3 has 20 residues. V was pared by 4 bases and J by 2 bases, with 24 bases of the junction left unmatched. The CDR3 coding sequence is TGCGCCAGCAGCCTCCCGGCAAGACCTACATCTAGCGGTAAGACCTACGAGCAGTACTTC. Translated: CASSLPARPTSSGKTYEQYF. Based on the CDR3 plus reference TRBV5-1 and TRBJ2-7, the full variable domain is KAGVTQTPRYLIKTRGQQVTLSCSPISGHRSVSWYQQTPGQGLQFLFEYFSETQRNKGNFPGRFSGRQFSNSRSEMNVSTLELGDSALYLCASSLPARPTSSGKTYEQYFGPGTRLTVT.